The following is a T cell receptor (beta chain) sequence with its context. This sample is part of a study of T cells in localized non-small cell lung cancer. TCRdb's table, derived via immunoSEQ multiplex PCR, lists solely in-frame clones and lacks some. This table holds about 6,800 clones, approximately 46% found once. This sequence was found in a man aged 35-75 years with stage I lung adenocarcinoma. The sequencing here drew on lymph node tissue, taken before any cancer treatment.

CDR3 DNA sequence: TGTGCCAGCTCACCACCGGTTAGTCAGGGAAAACTGTTTTTT. Translating it yields CASSPPVSQGKLFF. This rearrangement joins TRBV18 to TRBJ1-4; possibly TRBD1 for D (5 bases). The V gene's germline CDR1 is KGHSH and CDR2 LQKENI. V dropped 0 bases and J dropped 10 bases, with 12 bases sitting between them. This CDR3 region has 14 residues.